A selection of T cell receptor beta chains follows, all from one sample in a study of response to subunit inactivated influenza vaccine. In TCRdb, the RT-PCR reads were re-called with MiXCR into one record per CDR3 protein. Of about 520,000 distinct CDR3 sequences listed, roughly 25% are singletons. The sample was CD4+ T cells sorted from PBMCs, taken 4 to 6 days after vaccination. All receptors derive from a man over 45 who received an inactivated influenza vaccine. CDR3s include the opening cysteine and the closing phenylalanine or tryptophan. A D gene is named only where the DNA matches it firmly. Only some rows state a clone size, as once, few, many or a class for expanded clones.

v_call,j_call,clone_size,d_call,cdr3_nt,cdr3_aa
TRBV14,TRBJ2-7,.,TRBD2,TGTGCCAGCAGCCGAGGACTAGCCTTTCCCTCCTACGAGCAGTACTTC,CASSRGLAFPSYEQYF
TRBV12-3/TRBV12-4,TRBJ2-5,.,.,TGTGCCAGCAGCCCCGGGGATCGGACCCAGTACTTC,CASSPGDRTQYF
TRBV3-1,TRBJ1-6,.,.,TGTGCCAGCAGCCTTACAGGTTATCATTCACCCCTCCACTTT,CASSLTGYHSPLHF
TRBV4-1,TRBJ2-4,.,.,TGCGCCAGCAGCCAAGTAGCCGGGGACGGAGGCCCAGCCAAAGGCATTCAGTACTTC,CASSQVAGDGGPAKGIQYF
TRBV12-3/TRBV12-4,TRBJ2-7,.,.,TGTGCCAGCAGTTTAGCGTCAGGGAGAACCGAGCAGTACTTC,CASSLASGRTEQYF
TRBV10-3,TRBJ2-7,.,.,TGTGCCTCAAAATCAGGCCGTGGGACCTACGAGCAGTACTTC,CASKSGRGTYEQYF
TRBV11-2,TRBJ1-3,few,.,TGTGCCAGCAGCTTAAGTCCCTCTGGAAACACCATATATTTT,CASSLSPSGNTIYF
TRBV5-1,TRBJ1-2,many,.,TGCGCCAGCAGCCGAGCCGGGACTGAGAATGGCTACACCTTC,CASSRAGTENGYTF
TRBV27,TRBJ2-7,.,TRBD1,TGTGCCAGCAGTTTCCTTCGACCGGGACAGGAGATCTCCTACGAGCAGTACTTC,CASSFLRPGQEISYEQYF
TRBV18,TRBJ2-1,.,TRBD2,TGTGCCAGCTCACCAGGGCTAGCGGGAGGGCCAGGCTCCTACAATGAGCAGTTCTTC,CASSPGLAGGPGSYNEQFF
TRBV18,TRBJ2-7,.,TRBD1,TGTGCCAGCTCCAAACAGGGGGGATTCTACGAGCAGTACTTC,CASSKQGGFYEQYF
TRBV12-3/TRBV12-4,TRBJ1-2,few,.,TGTGCCAGCAGTTCCAGGGAGACCTATGGCTACACCTTC,CASSSRETYGYTF
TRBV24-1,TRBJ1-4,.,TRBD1,TGTGCCACCAGTGACTCGACAGGGAACTCTGAAAAACTGTTTTTT,CATSDSTGNSEKLFF
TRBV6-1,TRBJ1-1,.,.,TGTGCCAGCAGTGAACTACCGCGGGGGTCTGAAGCTTTCTTT,CASSELPRGSEAFF
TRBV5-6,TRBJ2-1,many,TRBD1,TGTGCCAGCAGCTTGGGACAGGGGATCTACAATGAGCAGTTCTTC,CASSLGQGIYNEQFF
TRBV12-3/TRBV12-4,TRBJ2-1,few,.,TGTGCCAGCAGTTTAGTTACGGCGATGCAGTTCTTC,CASSLVTAMQFF
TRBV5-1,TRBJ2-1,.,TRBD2,TGCGCCAGCAGCTTGACAGCGGGAGTAGGTGAGCAGTTCTTC,CASSLTAGVGEQFF
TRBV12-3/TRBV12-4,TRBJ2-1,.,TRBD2,TGTGCCAGCAGGCGTAGCGGGCGGGGCTCCTACAATGAGCAGTTCTTC,CASRRSGRGSYNEQFF
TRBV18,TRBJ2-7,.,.,TGTGCCAGCTCACTAACTTTGGACGGCTACGAGCAGTACTTC,CASSLTLDGYEQYF
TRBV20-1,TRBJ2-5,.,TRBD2,TGCAGTGCCACGGGAACTAGCGGGAGGACCCAAGAGACCCAGTACTTC,CSATGTSGRTQETQYF
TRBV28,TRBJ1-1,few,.,TGTGCCAGCAGTACAAACTCCGCGTGGGGGATTAGCACTGAAGCTTTCTTT,CASSTNSAWGISTEAFF
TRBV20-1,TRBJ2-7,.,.,TGCAGTGCTACTTCATTGACAGCGAACCACTACGAGCAGTACTTC,CSATSLTANHYEQYF
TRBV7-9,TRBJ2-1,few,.,TGTGCCAGCACCCCCACCCCGGGCAATGAGCAGTTCTTC,CASTPTPGNEQFF
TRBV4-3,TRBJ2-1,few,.,TGCGCCAGCAGCCAAGACCAGCGGAGTAATGAGCAGTTCTTC,CASSQDQRSNEQFF
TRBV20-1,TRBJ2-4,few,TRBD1,TGCAGTGCTTCTACAAGACAGGGAAGGAGCCAGGACATTCAGTACTTC,CSASTRQGRSQDIQYF
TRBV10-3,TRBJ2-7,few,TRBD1,TGTGCCATCAGTCGGACAGGAACCTACGAGCAGTACTTC,CAISRTGTYEQYF